The TCR beta chain described here comes from a study of Graves' ophthalmopathy and Graves' hyperthyroidism. V trimming: 2 bases; J trimming: 4 bases; junction bases outside the gene matches: 8. Germline values: CDR1 MGHRA, CDR2 YSYEKL. The CDR3 spans 15 residues. Amplified TCR beta CDR3 regions were obtained using RNA transcripts as template. An initial RT-PCR round employing HTBI primers preceded a second-round multiplex PCR. MiXCR, applied by TCRdb to the multiplex PCR reads, yields one record per CDR3 protein. The table lists hundreds of thousands of distinct CDR3 sequences, roughly 20% of them singletons. Thyroid ultrasound, orbital computed tomography, TRAb, serum thyroxine and clinical symptoms formed the basis of diagnosis.

The clonotype was recovered from a woman between 18 and 29 years old with stable Graves' hyperthyroidism. Some clones in this sample may be carry-over from other donors' samples. Sequences were obtained from peripheral blood. This sequence joins TRBV4-1 and TRBJ2-7, with 7 bases lining up with TRBD2. The CDR3 bases are TGCGCCAGCAGCCAACCCGGGCCCGGGGGGTACGAGCAGTACTTC. This gives the protein CASSQPGPGGYEQYF.